These 26 T cell receptor beta chains came from one sample sequenced in a study of cytomegalovirus exposure and HLA in healthy donors. The primer mix had 60 Vbeta and 13 Jbeta primers. TCRdb's table, derived via immunoSEQ multiplex PCR, lists solely in-frame clones and lacks some. The data show about 200,000 clones, around 77% seen once. Specimen: PBMCs. Every receptor here comes from a woman in her thirties in good health and CMV-seronegative.

The gene calls are TRBV7-8 and TRBJ2-7; D is undetermined. Germline CDR1 is SGHVS and CDR2 is FQNEAQ. V lost 3 bases and J lost 5, with 11 bases in between. The CDR3 is 13 amino acids. For the CDR3, the DNA is TGTGCCAGCAGCTTTTATGATGAGAACGAGCAGTACTTC. This sequence encodes CASSFYDENEQYF.

On this clone itself: Other DNA variants within this sample encode the same CDR3. V usage is TRBV6-1 and J usage is TRBJ1-3; no clear D gene. This CDR3 comprises 12 residues. Trimming stripped 7 bases from V and 0 bases from J, with 4 bases between. The V gene's germline CDR1 is MNHNS and CDR2 SASEGT. The CDR3 spells CASTLSGNTIYF. CDR3 DNA: TGTGCCAGCACTCTCTCTGGAAACACCATATATTTT.

The chain joins TRBV21-1 to TRBJ1-2. TRBV21-1 is flagged as a pseudogene. The CDR3 loop spans 19 amino acids. The chain's CDR3 is CASSKGATRWAGHIYGYTF. The CDR3 nucleotides are TGTGCCAGCAGCAAAGGAGCGACCAGATGGGCGGGTCATATCTATGGCTACACCTTC.

The rearrangement uses TRBV5-6 and TRBJ2-7; 7 bases line up with TRBD2. CDR1 and CDR2 from the germline V gene are SGHDT and YYEEEE. This CDR3 has 15 residues. Germline trimming cut 2 bases from V and 2 bases from J; bases unmatched to any gene: 7. The CDR3 DNA is TGTGCCAGCAGCTTTCTCCTAGCGGCGGCCTACGAGCAGTACTTC. This translates into CASSFLLAAAYEQYF.

This chain uses TRBV16 with TRBJ1-1; D perhaps matches TRBD1 (5 bases). The CDR3 covers 13 residues. V lost 0 bases and J lost 4, with 6 bases in between. Germline CDR1 is KGHSY and CDR2 is FQNENV. CDR3 bases: TGTGCCAGCAGCCAATCGGGGGGCACTGAAGCTTTCTTT. This gives the protein CASSQSGGTEAFF. Complete variable domain (other parts from reference TRBV16 and TRBJ1-1): GEEVAQTPKHLVRGEGQKAKLYCAPIKGHSYVFWYQQVLKNEFKFLISFQNENVFDETGMPKERFSAKCLPNSPCSLEIQATKLEDSAVYFCASSQSGGTEAFFGQGTRLTVV.

This clone was detected only a few times. This chain links TRBV30 with TRBJ2-7; TRBD1 matches at 8 bases. After removal of 7 bases from V and 2 bases from J, the junction contained 4 bases not matched to a gene. Germline assignment: CDR1 GTSNPN and CDR2 SVGIG (reference sequence). The CDR3 totals 12 residues. Here the CDR3 reads CALWTGTYEQYF. The CDR3 nucleotides read TGTGCCTTATGGACAGGGACCTACGAGCAGTACTTC. Based on the CDR3 plus reference TRBV30 and TRBJ2-7, the full variable domain is SQTIHQWPATLVQPVGSPLSLECTVEGTSNPNLYWYRQAAGRGLQLLFYSVGIGQISSEVPQNLSASRPQDRQFILSSKKLLLSDSGFYLCALWTGTYEQYFGPGTRLTVT.

The V call is TRBV7-2, the J call TRBJ2-1, with a possible D match to TRBD2 (5 bases). The CDR3 has 15 amino acids. Germline V gene data show CDR1 as SGHTA and CDR2 as FQGNSA. V gave up 5 bases and J gave up 7 bases, with 18 bases separating them. CDR3 protein: CASSEDSTLPNEQFF. The CDR3 bases are TGTGCCAGCAGCGAGGACTCGACTTTGCCGAATGAGCAGTTCTTC.

The chain uses TRBV6-1 and TRBJ2-2, with no clear D. With 3 bases removed from V and 1 base from J, the gap between germline ends came to 12 bases. This CDR3 region has 16 residues. Germline-derived CDR1 and CDR2 are MNHNS and SASEGT. The CDR3 region is CASSDRKAGNTGELFF. The DNA for the CDR3 is TGTGCCAGCAGTGATCGTAAGGCAGGGAACACCGGGGAGCTGTTTTTT.

Worth noting for this clone: One end of the junction is discordant with germline, which a read error may explain. Other DNA sequences in the sample encode the same CDR3. The CDR3 loop reads CASSLLDSGRVDEQFF. CDR3 DNA: TGTGCCAGCAGTTTATTGGACAGCGGGAGAGTCGATGAGCAATTCTTC. J is TRBJ2-1 and V is TRBV28; 8 nucleotides align to TRBD2. CDR3 size: 16 residues. CDR1 and CDR2 from the germline V gene are MDHEN and SYDVKM.

This clone was recorded only once. V usage is TRBV19 and J usage is TRBJ1-1, with TRBD1 as a possible D gene (5 bases). The ends were cut back, 3 bases at V and 4 bases at J, with 9 bases in the middle. Germline CDR1 reads LNHDA; CDR2 reads SQIVND (reference sequence). The CDR3 is made up of 13 amino acids. The CDR3 DNA reads as TGTGCCAGTAGTATTGGGGCCGGCACTGAAGCTTTCTTT. Residues: CASSIGAGTEAFF.

This clone was seen more than once but under ten times. The V and J genes are TRBV28 and TRBJ1-1; TRBD1 matches 7 bases. Trimming took 6 bases from V and 14 from J; bases not matched to a gene: 15. The CDR3 extends over 13 amino acids. Germline-derived CDR1 and CDR2 are MDHEN and SYDVKM. The CDR3 sequence is CASRLIGGVGFFF. DNA for the CDR3: TGTGCCAGCAGGCTGATAGGGGGCGTCGGTTTCTTCTTT.

The V and J genes are TRBV19 and TRBJ2-7, with TRBD1 matching over 11 bases. Unmatched junction bases numbered 4, after V lost 7 bases and J lost 2 bases. The CDR3 covers 14 residues. Germline V gene data show CDR1 as LNHDA and CDR2 as SQIVND (reference sequence). In DNA form, the CDR3 reads TGTGCCAGTATGGGGACAGGGGGGGCCTACGAGCAGTACTTC. Translated, it gives CASMGTGGAYEQYF. Full variable domain (outside the CDR3, taken from reference TRBV19 and TRBJ2-7): DGGITQSPKYLFRKEGQNVTLSCEQNLNHDAMYWYRQDPGQGLRLIYYSQIVNDFQKGDIAEGYSVSREKKESFPLTVTSAQKNPTAFYLCASMGTGGAYEQYFGPGTRLTVT.

The chain combines TRBV18 with TRBJ2-7; 8 bases fit TRBD1. The V segment lost 4 bases and the J segment 6 bases; nucleotides outside the gene matches: 8. Germline CDR1 KGHSH, CDR2 LQKENI. The CDR3 is 14 residues long. CDR3 residues: CASSRTGTGGEQYF. The CDR3 nucleotides read TGTGCCAGCTCACGAACCGGGACAGGAGGCGAGCAGTACTTC.

V usage is TRBV19 and J usage is TRBJ2-7; TRBD2 is a possible D gene (6 bases). The CDR3 contains 14 residues. Trimming took off 5 bases at V and 2 bases at J, with 13 bases between the two ends. Germline assignment: CDR1 LNHDA and CDR2 SQIVND (reference sequence). The CDR3 region is CASSFGGSTYEQYF. The CDR3 DNA reads TGTGCCAGTAGTTTCGGGGGATCGACCTACGAGCAGTACTTC.

V is TRBV5-1 and J is TRBJ2-1, with 8 bases fitting TRBD2. The CDR3 has 15 residues. The germline V gene has CDR1 SGHRS and CDR2 YFSETQ. After removal of 2 bases from V and 7 bases from J, the junction contained 8 bases not matched to a gene. CDR3 coding DNA: TGCGCCAGCAGCTTCATCGGGAGGGCCGGAAATGAGCAGTTCTTC. It translates to CASSFIGRAGNEQFF.

The V and J genes are TRBV18 and TRBJ1-1; 8 positions match TRBD1. The junction had 6 bases not matched to a gene; V was cut back by 6 bases and J by 3 bases. This CDR3 comprises 14 residues. From germline, CDR1 is KGHSH and CDR2 LQKENI. CDR3 residues: CASSRTGKDTEAFF. DNA for the CDR3: TGTGCCAGCTCGAGGACAGGGAAGGACACTGAAGCTTTCTTT.

The chain couples TRBV30 to TRBJ1-6; 12 nucleotides align to TRBD1. Germline lookup yields CDR1 GTSNPN and CDR2 SVGIG (reference sequence). The CDR3 has 17 residues. J was trimmed by 1 base and V by 6 bases; bases with no gene match: 7. CDR3 DNA: TGTGCCTGTCGGGACAGGGGGCTGGGATCCTATAATTCACCCCTCCACTTT. It codes for CACRDRGLGSYNSPLHF.

The chain employs TRBV7-2 and TRBJ2-1, with 7 bases matching TRBD1. CDR3 length: 15 amino acids. J gave up 6 bases and V 5 bases, and 10 bases lay outside the gene matches. Looked up from germline, CDR1 is SGHTA and CDR2 is FQGNSA. CDR3 protein: CASSPRQGSGNEQFF. For the CDR3, the DNA is TGTGCCAGCAGCCCACGACAGGGAAGCGGCAATGAGCAGTTCTTC.

The rearrangement uses TRBV6-4 and TRBJ2-7, with 11 bases fitting TRBD2. Trimming cost V 3 bases and J 6 bases; bases outside gene matches: 13. This CDR3 spans 17 amino acids. Germline V lookup: CDR1 MRHNA, CDR2 SNTAGT. DNA of the CDR3: TGTGCCAGCAGTGAACCACTCCCGGGACTAGCGGTTCGCGAGCAGTACTTC. Protein product: CASSEPLPGLAVREQYF.

This clone was counted once. This chain links TRBV5-1 with TRBJ1-2; D is unclear. The V end was cut by 4 bases, the J end by 8 bases, with 21 bases between. The CDR3 sequence is 15 residues long. Germline V gene lookup returns CDR1 SGHRS and CDR2 YFSETQ. The DNA for the CDR3 is TGCGCCAGCAGCGCCACCGGGCGGGATTTGGTGGGCTACACCTTC. Amino acids: CASSATGRDLVGYTF.

This clone was detected only a few times. The chain carries TRBV5-4 and TRBJ2-3; D not resolved. The CDR3 length is 15 residues. The germline V and J ends were trimmed by 2 bases and 0 bases, with 10 bases remaining between them. The germline V gene has CDR1 SGHNT and CDR2 YYREEE (reference sequence). This chain's CDR3 is CASSFSLASTDTQYF. The CDR3 DNA sequence: TGTGCCAGCAGCTTCTCCCTCGCGAGCACAGATACGCAGTATTTT.

The V call is TRBV5-6, the J call TRBJ1-1; possibly TRBD1 for D (5 bases). The CDR3 sequence is 15 residues long. The germline V gene encodes CDR1 SGHDT and CDR2 YYEEEE. Trimming took 0 bases from V and 0 from J, leaving 9 bases between them. The CDR3 sequence: CASSLATAMNTEAFF. The CDR3 region has the DNA TGTGCCAGCAGCTTGGCGACAGCGATGAACACTGAAGCTTTCTTT.

The V call is TRBV5-1, the J call TRBJ2-5; the match to TRBD2 covers 13 bases. Germline CDR1 SGHRS, CDR2 YFSETQ. The V segment lost 2 bases and the J segment 4 bases; nucleotides outside the gene matches: 5. The CDR3 is 16 residues long. CDR3 in amino acids: CASSFTSGRAAETQYF. For the CDR3, the DNA is TGCGCCAGCAGCTTCACTAGCGGGAGGGCTGCAGAGACCCAGTACTTC.

The chain carries TRBV6-1 and TRBJ2-7; TRBD2 matches 9 bases. The CDR3 covers 15 residues. The junction had 9 bases not matched to a gene; V was cut back by 6 bases and J by 3 bases. Per the germline V gene, CDR1 is MNHNS and CDR2 is SASEGT. CDR3 nucleotide sequence: TGTGCCAGCAGCGCCCCCCTAGCGGGGCTCTACGAGCAGTACTTC. Protein: CASSAPLAGLYEQYF.

The rearrangement uses TRBV7-9 and TRBJ2-1, with D unclear. This CDR3 spans 15 amino acids. In germline, CDR1 is SEHNR, CDR2 FQNEAQ (reference sequence). V was trimmed by 8 bases and J by 2 bases, leaving 16 bases between them. CDR3 protein: CASRLAVGPYNEQFF. The DNA for the CDR3 is TGTGCCAGCCGACTGGCGGTGGGTCCCTACAATGAGCAGTTCTTC.

The chain carries TRBV5-4 and TRBJ2-5; D perhaps matches TRBD1 (5 bases). V was shortened by 4 bases and J by 4 bases, with 11 bases between the two germline ends. This CDR3 has 13 amino acids. CDR1 is SGHNT, CDR2 YYREEE, per germline (reference sequence). The CDR3 DNA is TGTGCCAGCAGCCCAGGGTCCAGAGAGACCCAGTACTTC. Translating gives CASSPGSRETQYF.